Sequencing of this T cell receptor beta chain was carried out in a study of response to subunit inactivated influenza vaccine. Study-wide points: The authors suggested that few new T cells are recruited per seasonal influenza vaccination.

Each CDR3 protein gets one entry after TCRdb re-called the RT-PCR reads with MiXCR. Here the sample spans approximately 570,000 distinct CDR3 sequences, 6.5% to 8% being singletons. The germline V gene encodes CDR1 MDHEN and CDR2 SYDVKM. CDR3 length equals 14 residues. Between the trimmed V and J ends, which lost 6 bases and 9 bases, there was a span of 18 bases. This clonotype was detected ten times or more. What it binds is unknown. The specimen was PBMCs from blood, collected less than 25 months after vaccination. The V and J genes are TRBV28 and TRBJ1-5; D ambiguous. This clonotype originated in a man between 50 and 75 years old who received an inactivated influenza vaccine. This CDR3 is CASSPVIGFRPQHF. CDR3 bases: TGTGCCAGCAGCCCTGTGATCGGATTTCGGCCCCAGCATTTT.